The 8 T cell receptor beta chains given below trace back to one sample, sequenced in a study of blood T cells in healthy people across ages. Through a sample-barcoded 5' primer and a J-beta primer mix, a second PCR was run for about 6 to 12 cycles. TCRdb reanalysed the 5' RACE reads using MiXCR and keeps one entry per CDR3 protein. The sample includes about 670,000 distinct CDR3 sequences, approximately 40% of them seen just once. Specimen: blood. Receptor source: a man older than 75 in good health.

CDR3 residues: CSARSPGQTTEAFF. The CDR3 DNA reads TGCAGTGCTAGATCGCCCGGCCAGACTACTGAAGCTTTCTTT. The chain combines TRBV20-1 with TRBJ1-1; D is uncertain. This CDR3 contains 14 residues. V shed 2 bases and J shed 5 bases, with 15 bases lying between them. Germline V gives CDR1 DFQATT, CDR2 SNEGSKA (reference sequence).

The sample holds a few counts of this clonotype. The V call is TRBV2, the J call TRBJ2-1; 8 bases are shared with TRBD2. The germline V gene encodes CDR1 SNHLY and CDR2 FYNNEI. Losses at the gene ends were 3 bases for V and 5 bases for J; bases not matched to a gene: 9. This CDR3 has 16 amino acids. CDR3 residues: CASSEAGLAVNNEQFF. The CDR3 nucleotides read TGTGCCAGCAGTGAGGCAGGACTAGCAGTCAACAATGAGCAGTTCTTC.

This chain connects TRBV7-3 to TRBJ2-7; TRBD1 might be the D (6 bases). The CDR3 is made up of 15 amino acids. The germline V and J ends were trimmed by 6 bases and 4 bases, with 19 bases remaining between them. Germline CDR1 reads SGHTA; CDR2 reads FQGTGA. CDR3: CASRKAGVGPYEQYF. The CDR3 nucleotides are TGTGCCAGCAGAAAAGCAGGGGTGGGGCCGTACGAGCAGTACTTC. The whole variable domain, remainder taken from reference TRBV7-3 and TRBJ2-7, is GAGVSQTPSNKVTEKGKYVELRCDPISGHTALYWYRQSLGQGPEFLIYFQGTGAADDSGLPNDRFFAVRPEGSVSTLKIQRTERGDSAVYLCASRKAGVGPYEQYFGPGTRLTVT.

The chain combines TRBV5-1 with TRBJ2-3, with 11 nucleotides matching TRBD2. The CDR3 has 17 amino acids. Trimming removed 4 bases from V and 2 bases from J; junction bases left unmatched: 9. Germline V gene sequence: CDR1 SGHRS, CDR2 YFSETQ. Here the CDR3 reads CASSLGASGRTTDTQYF. The CDR3 DNA follows: TGCGCCAGCAGCCTCGGGGCTAGCGGGAGGACCACAGATACGCAGTATTTT.

The genes are TRBV7-2 and TRBJ2-5; unclear D gene. From germline, CDR1 is SGHTA and CDR2 FQGNSA. V dropped 4 bases and J dropped 5 bases, with 14 bases sitting between them. This CDR3 has 14 amino acids. This chain's CDR3 is CASSSDSVIETQYF. The CDR3 bases are TGTGCCAGCAGCTCAGATTCCGTTATCGAGACCCAGTACTTC.

This CDR3 reads CASSWTGGLETQYF. CDR3 sequence (DNA): TGTGCCAGCAGCTGGACAGGGGGTTTGGAGACCCAGTACTTC. V usage is TRBV6-2 or TRBV6-3 and J usage is TRBJ2-5; 10 bases match TRBD1. Trimming took 6 bases from V and 5 from J; bases not matched to a gene: 6. From germline, CDR1 is MNHEY and CDR2 SVGEGT. CDR3 length equals 14 residues.

The chain has TRBV2 and TRBJ1-1; no clear D. This CDR3 has 14 amino acids. The germline V and J ends were trimmed by 8 bases and 1 base, with 14 bases remaining between them. Looked up from germline, CDR1 is SNHLY and CDR2 is FYNNEI. The CDR3 DNA sequence: TGTGCCAGCGGAAAGAGCTTTGGGAACACTGAAGCTTTCTTT. Translation: CASGKSFGNTEAFF.

This clonotype was seen a few times. For the CDR3, the DNA is TGTGCCATCAGTGACCCCAAAGGGACACGTTACAATGAGCAGTTCTTC. Translation: CAISDPKGTRYNEQFF. V gene TRBV10-3 combines with J gene TRBJ2-1; D is possibly TRBD1 (6 bases). Trimming took 3 bases from V and 4 from J, leaving 16 bases between them. The germline V gene has CDR1 ENHRY and CDR2 SYGVKD. The CDR3 loop spans 16 amino acids.